A single T cell receptor (beta chain) is shown here with its context. Its antigen is not known. The PCR contained 60 Vbeta and 13 Jbeta primers. Clones were read by immunoSEQ multiplex PCR, and TCRdb kept only the in-frame ones, dropping some. The sample shows 100,000 to 150,000 clones, around 75% of them seen only once. This entry belongs to a study of cytomegalovirus exposure and HLA in healthy donors. The wider study: Sequencing of 150 million to 200 million T cells in an earlier analysis found 120 million or so unique TCR beta sequences. Broader study findings: According to a later analysis, donors in an Asian-associated ancestry cluster reportedly had fewer N-insertions than the roughly 670-donor mean.

At the time of sampling, donors were nominally healthy, though unrecorded immune exposures were likely. The clonotype originates from a woman in her fifties or sixties in good health and CMV-seropositive. Specimen: PBMCs.

Written as DNA, the CDR3 is TGTGCCATCAGTGATTCCGGGACAGGGATTGGGGCCGAGCAGTACTTC. Its translation: CAISDSGTGIGAEQYF. This chain connects TRBV10-3 to TRBJ2-7, with 9 bases aligning to TRBD1. CDR1 is ENHRY, CDR2 SYGVKD, per germline. V was pared by 3 bases and J by 6 bases, with 12 bases of the junction left unmatched. There are 16 residues in the CDR3.